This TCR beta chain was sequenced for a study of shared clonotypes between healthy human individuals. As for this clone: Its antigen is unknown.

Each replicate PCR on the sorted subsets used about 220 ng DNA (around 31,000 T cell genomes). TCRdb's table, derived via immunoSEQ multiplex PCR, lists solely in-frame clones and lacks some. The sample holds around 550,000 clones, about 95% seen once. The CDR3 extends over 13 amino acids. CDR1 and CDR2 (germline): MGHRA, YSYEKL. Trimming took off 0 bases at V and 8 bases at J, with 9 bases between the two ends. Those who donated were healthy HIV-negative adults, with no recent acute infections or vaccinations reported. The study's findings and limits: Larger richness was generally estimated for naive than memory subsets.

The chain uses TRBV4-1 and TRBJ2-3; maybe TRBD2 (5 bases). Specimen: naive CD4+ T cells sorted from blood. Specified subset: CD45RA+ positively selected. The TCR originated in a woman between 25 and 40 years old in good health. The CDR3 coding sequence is TGCGCCAGCAGCCAAGATGCCAGCGGTACGCAGTATTTT. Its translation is CASSQDASGTQYF.